This TCR beta chain is drawn from a study of long-term antiretroviral therapy in people with HIV. Study results and caveats: On ART adherence, viral resistance or therapy changes, no data were available. The study found narrower CDR3 length ranges in HIV repertoires than in controls.

This clone occurred a few times. Its target is not known. Runs used v3.0 of the immunoSEQ assay and were done at survey level. Sequencing was intended to reach 40,000-50,000 T-cell genomes per sample. Libraries were prepared by immunoSEQ multiplex PCR; TCRdb keeps only in-frame clonotypes and omits some of them. There are under 20,000 clones in the sample; about four fifths occur only once, and roughly 13% lies in the top ten. A minimum of one pre-ART and two post-ART PBMC samples existed for each donor. The material was unsorted PBMCs, obtained 0.3 years after starting antiretroviral therapy. This clonotype was sampled from a woman between 50 and 59 years old with HIV.

CDR3 in amino acids: CASSSTGTSYEQYV. CDR3 DNA: TGTGCCAGCAGCTCTACAGGTACTTCCTACGAGCAGTACGTC. This rearrangement joins TRBV7-9 to TRBJ2-7; the D gene is possibly TRBD1 (5 bases). From germline, CDR1 is SEHNR and CDR2 FQNEAQ (reference sequence). This CDR3 comprises 14 residues. Trimming removed 4 bases at V and 1 base at J, with 11 bases between.